This entry lists 10 T cell receptor beta chains sequenced from one sample in a study of blood T cell repertoires in COVID-19. The assay was immunoSEQ multiplex PCR, and TCRdb's table has in-frame clones only and misses some. The sample consists of some 20,000 clones, around 87% of them appearing once. The sample comprised peripheral blood. The source of these receptors is a human donor in a cohort sampled during active COVID-19.

V and J are TRBV7-9 and TRBJ2-2; tentatively, D is TRBD1 (5 bases). Trimming removed 3 bases from V and 7 bases from J, with 9 bases in between. The CDR3 totals 13 residues. Germline loops: CDR1 SEHNR, CDR2 FQNEAQ (reference sequence). CDR3 coding DNA: TGTGCCAGCAGCTTTGGGGCCGGCGGGGAGCTGTTTTTT. It translates to CASSFGAGGELFF.

Here the CDR3 DNA reads TGCGCCAGCAGCCCTACCCTCGACAGGGCCTACGAGCAGTACTTC. Protein sequence: CASSPTLDRAYEQYF. The chain couples TRBV4-3 to TRBJ2-7, with 7 bases fitting TRBD1. The V and J ends lost 4 bases and 2 bases, in that order; junction bases with no gene match: 8. This CDR3 spans 15 amino acids. In germline, CDR1 is LGHNA, CDR2 YSLEER.

The rearrangement links TRBV11-2 to TRBJ2-3, with D unresolved. Germline assignment: CDR1 SGHAT and CDR2 FQNNGV. The germline V and J ends were trimmed by 4 bases and 2 bases, with 4 bases remaining between them. This CDR3 has 12 residues. CDR3: CASSYYTDTQYF. The CDR3, as DNA: TGTGCCAGCAGCTACTACACAGATACGCAGTATTTT. Full variable domain (rest looked up from reference TRBV11-2 and TRBJ2-3): EAGVAQSPRYKIIEKRQSVAFWCNPISGHATLYWYQQILGQGPKLLIQFQNNGVVDDSQLPKDRFSAERLKGVDSTLKIQPAKLEDSAVYLCASSYYTDTQYFGPGTRLTVL.

The chain joins TRBV4-3 to TRBJ2-7; no firm D call. Germline-derived CDR1 and CDR2 are LGHNA and YSLEER. Trimming took off 1 base at V and 4 bases at J, with 8 bases between the two ends. The CDR3 loop spans 13 amino acids. The CDR3 loop is CASSQAIAYEQYF. The CDR3 nucleotides are TGCGCCAGCAGCCAAGCCATAGCTTACGAGCAGTACTTC.

The rearrangement links TRBV11-3 to TRBJ2-1; 7 nucleotides match TRBD2. Germline V CDR1 and CDR2: SGHNT, YENEEA. The CDR3 extends over 15 amino acids. Unmatched junction bases numbered 1, after V lost 1 base and J lost 1 base. The CDR3 DNA reads as TGTGCCAGCAGCTTAGGCGGGAGTTCCTACAATGAGCAGTTCTTC. The encoded protein is CASSLGGSSYNEQFF.

V is TRBV6-5 and J is TRBJ1-3, with TRBD1 as a possible D gene (6 bases). Germline loops: CDR1 MNHEY, CDR2 SVGAGI. V gave up 2 bases and J gave up 2 bases, with 10 bases separating them. The CDR3 contains 15 residues. CDR3 sequence reads: CASSYAAGAGNTIYF. In DNA, the CDR3 is TGTGCCAGCAGTTACGCGGCAGGGGCTGGAAACACCATATATTTT.

The chain employs TRBV29-1 and TRBJ1-1; D is unresolved. The CDR3 runs to 15 residues. Trimming took 0 bases from V and 1 from J, leaving 12 bases between them. The germline V gene has CDR1 SQVTM and CDR2 ANQGSEA. The CDR3 sequence: CSVEEPSRSNTEAFF. CDR3 nucleotide sequence: TGCAGCGTTGAAGAACCTTCGAGATCGAACACTGAAGCTTTCTTT.

The chain recombines TRBV5-1 with TRBJ2-3, with 7 bases lining up with TRBD1. This CDR3 is built from 16 residues. The germline gives CDR1 SGHRS, CDR2 YFSETQ. The trim removed 0 bases at V and 4 bases at J, leaving 8 bases unmatched. The CDR3 DNA is TGCGCCAGCAGCTTGGCCTCTGACAGGGCTGCAGATACGCAGTATTTT. Translated, it gives CASSLASDRAADTQYF.

The chain couples TRBV2 to TRBJ2-1, with D possibly matching TRBD2 (6 bases). Germline CDR1 and CDR2: SNHLY and FYNNEI. CDR3 length equals 20 residues. Trimming left V 1 base short and J 8 bases short, with 30 bases between. The DNA for the CDR3 is TGTGCCAGCAGTGAAGTTTTGGCGGGGACGGTGGGTTCCCTTCGGGATGAGCAGTTCTTC. Encoded protein: CASSEVLAGTVGSLRDEQFF.

V and J are TRBV30 and TRBJ2-5; 14 bases agree with TRBD2. Germline V gene data show CDR1 as GTSNPN and CDR2 as SVGIG (reference sequence). After removal of 2 bases from V and 5 bases from J, the junction contained 4 bases not matched to a gene. The CDR3 is made up of 15 amino acids. CDR3 residues: CAWSSGLAGVETQYF. The CDR3 coding sequence is TGTGCCTGGAGTTCGGGACTAGCGGGAGTGGAGACCCAGTACTTC.